Below are 32 T cell receptor beta chains sequenced from a single sample in a study of blood T cell repertoires in COVID-19. The repertoire was sequenced with immunoSEQ multiplex PCR; TCRdb's copy has only in-frame clones and lacks some. The sample has approximately 24,000 clones, about four fifths seen once; the top ten hold under 35%. Sequencing was done on a sample of peripheral blood. These receptors all come from a human donor in a cohort sampled during active COVID-19.

This CDR3 is CAISENRDEKLFF. The CDR3 nucleotides are TGTGCCATCAGTGAAAACAGGGATGAAAAACTGTTTTTT. This rearrangement joins TRBV10-3 to TRBJ1-4; a possible D gene is TRBD1 (6 bases). This CDR3 region has 13 residues. CDR1 and CDR2 from the germline V gene are ENHRY and SYGVKD. The V end was cut by 3 bases, the J end by 6 bases, with 8 bases between.

V usage is TRBV15 and J usage is TRBJ2-3; D gene uncertain. Germline V gene sequence: CDR1 LNHNV, CDR2 YYDKDF (reference sequence). The germline V and J ends were trimmed by 2 bases and 0 bases, with 12 bases remaining between them. The CDR3 is made up of 16 amino acids. CDR3 region: CATSRSGATSTDTQYF. CDR3 bases: TGTGCCACCAGCAGATCTGGAGCGACTAGCACAGATACGCAGTATTTT.

The rearrangement links TRBV30 to TRBJ2-7, with D possibly being TRBD1 (5 bases). Trimming took 2 bases from V and 7 from J, leaving 21 bases between them. The germline gives CDR1 GTSNPN, CDR2 SVGIG (reference sequence). This CDR3 spans 15 amino acids. The chain's CDR3 is CAWSIDSTTAYEQYF. The CDR3 DNA reads TGTGCCTGGAGTATAGACAGCACGACAGCTTATGAGCAGTACTTC.

The chain recombines TRBV3-1 (or the pseudogene TRBV3-2) with TRBJ2-1; possibly TRBD2 for D (6 bases). Trimming left V 1 base short and J 4 bases short, with 14 bases between. This CDR3 is built from 16 residues. The germline gives CDR1 LGHDT, CDR2 YNNKEL (reference sequence). The CDR3 DNA reads TGTGCCAGCAGCCAAGGGCTGGGAGGAGGATACAATGAGCAGTTCTTC. Encoded protein: CASSQGLGGGYNEQFF.

The V gene is TRBV9, the J gene TRBJ2-1, with 12 positions matching TRBD2. CDR3 size: 14 residues. Germline V gene data show CDR1 as SGDLS and CDR2 as YYNGEE. After removal of 4 bases from V and 9 bases from J, the junction contained 5 bases not matched to a gene. CDR3 nucleotide sequence: TGTGCCAGCAGCCCTAGCGGGGGGGCAAGTGAGCAGTTCTTC. Protein: CASSPSGGASEQFF.

The chain uses TRBV6-5 and TRBJ2-7, with a weak D call TRBD2 (6 bases). With 6 bases removed from V and 3 bases from J, the gap between germline ends came to 9 bases. The CDR3 totals 12 residues. Per germline, CDR1 MNHEY and CDR2 SVGAGI. CDR3 sequence reads: CASSGTVYEQYF. The DNA of the CDR3 is TGTGCCAGCAGCGGGACTGTCTACGAGCAGTACTTC.

The genes are TRBV19 and TRBJ1-5, with 7 bases matching TRBD1. V shed 7 bases, J shed 0 bases, and the junction held 9 bases outside the gene matches. This CDR3 is built from 16 residues. Per the germline V gene, CDR1 is LNHDA and CDR2 is SQIVND (reference sequence). CDR3 region: CASKGRQGNSNQPQHF. The CDR3 nucleotides read TGTGCCAGTAAGGGTAGACAGGGCAATAGCAATCAGCCCCAGCATTTT.

The rearrangement links TRBV12-3 or TRBV12-4 to TRBJ1-5; maybe TRBD1 (6 bases). The V end was cut by 5 bases, the J end by 6 bases, with 11 bases between. CDR3 length: 13 amino acids. The CDR3 here is CASSDIGGQPQHF. Here the CDR3 DNA reads TGTGCCAGCAGTGACATAGGGGGTCAGCCCCAGCATTTT.

The V call is TRBV19, the J call TRBJ2-7; 7 nucleotides match TRBD1. Germline V gene lookup returns CDR1 LNHDA and CDR2 SQIVND (reference sequence). Trimming at V came to 3 bases and at J to 6 bases, leaving 11 bases not matched to a gene. The CDR3 covers 15 residues. This CDR3 is CASSIQQGRNSEQYF. The CDR3 DNA reads as TGTGCCAGTAGTATTCAACAGGGGCGTAATAGCGAGCAGTACTTC.

On this clone itself: At one end the junction does not follow the germline gene, possibly because of a read error. V usage is TRBV11-3 and J usage is TRBJ2-3, with 8 positions matching TRBD2. Germline CDR1 SGHNT, CDR2 YENEEA. This CDR3 contains 15 residues. The CDR3: CTSSLRSGSSDTQYF. The CDR3 DNA follows: TGTACCAGCAGCTTACGAAGCGGGAGCTCAGATACGCAGTATTTT.

The chain has TRBV7-7 and TRBJ2-7; 9 nucleotides align to TRBD1. In germline, CDR1 is SSHAT, CDR2 FNYEAQ (reference sequence). The CDR3 runs 15 residues. J was trimmed by 2 bases and V by 1 base; bases with no gene match: 3. The DNA of the CDR3 is TGTGCCAGCAGCTTAGGACAGGGGGGGACCTACGAGCAGTACTTC. As protein: CASSLGQGGTYEQYF.

The chain combines TRBV19 with TRBJ1-1; D is unresolved. The CDR3 runs to 15 residues. The germline V gene encodes CDR1 LNHDA and CDR2 SQIVND (reference sequence). Trimming removed 1 base from V and 0 bases from J, with 9 bases in between. CDR3 sequence reads: CASSIATALNTEAFF. The CDR3 DNA reads as TGTGCCAGTAGTATAGCTACAGCCTTGAACACTGAAGCTTTCTTT.

The chain joins TRBV20-1 to TRBJ1-5; D perhaps matches TRBD1 (5 bases). CDR3 length: 13 amino acids. CDR1 DFQATT and CDR2 SNEGSKA come from the germline V gene (reference sequence). V was shortened by 3 bases and J by 6 bases, with 12 bases between the two germline ends. The CDR3 protein is CSASARAIQPQHF. The CDR3 DNA follows: TGCAGTGCTAGTGCCAGGGCAATTCAGCCCCAGCATTTT.

This chain connects TRBV4-3 to TRBJ2-7; no clear D gene. V lost 0 bases and J lost 3, with 6 bases in between. Germline V lookup: CDR1 LGHNA, CDR2 YSLEER. The CDR3 consists of 13 residues. The CDR3 DNA reads TGCGCCAGCAGCCAAGATTTCAACTACGAGCAGTACTTC. Translated, it gives CASSQDFNYEQYF.

About this clone: One junction end does not reproduce the germline sequence, and a read error may be involved. The chain links TRBV5-5 to TRBJ2-7; TRBD1 matches 9 bases. CDR1 and CDR2 from the germline V gene are SGHKS and YYEKEE (reference sequence). This CDR3 comprises 14 residues. CDR3 loop: CASSLPGQGIDGRF. DNA of the CDR3: TGTGCCAGCAGCTTACCGGGACAGGGTATTGATGGGCGTTTC.

The genes are TRBV3-1 (or the pseudogene TRBV3-2) and TRBJ1-6, with a possible D match to TRBD1 (5 bases). CDR1 LGHDT and CDR2 YNNKEL come from the germline V gene (reference sequence). This CDR3 comprises 16 residues. Trimming pared 3 bases from V and 11 bases from J, leaving 20 bases between. The CDR3 loop is CASSHRRDWGPAPLHF. CDR3 DNA sequence: TGTGCCAGCAGCCACCGCCGGGACTGGGGCCCGGCACCCCTCCACTTT.

The rearrangement uses TRBV11-2 and TRBJ2-7; the match to TRBD1 covers 9 bases. V lost 1 base to trimming and J lost 4 bases; unmatched junction nucleotides: 5. The CDR3 covers 15 residues. Germline loops: CDR1 SGHAT, CDR2 FQNNGV. The CDR3 DNA reads as TGTGCCAGCAGCTTAGGAGGGACAGGGTTTTACGAGCAGTACTTC. Translation gives CASSLGGTGFYEQYF. Together with reference TRBV11-2 and TRBJ2-7, the CDR3 gives the full variable domain: EAGVAQSPRYKIIEKRQSVAFWCNPISGHATLYWYQQILGQGPKLLIQFQNNGVVDDSQLPKDRFSAERLKGVDSTLKIQPAKLEDSAVYLCASSLGGTGFYEQYFGPGTRLTVT.

The chain couples TRBV11-3 to TRBJ1-3; D may be TRBD1 (5 bases). The CDR3 contains 18 residues. Trimming took 0 bases from V and 2 from J, leaving 17 bases between them. Germline assignment: CDR1 SGHNT and CDR2 YENEEA. The CDR3 region is CASSLDAGPSSTGNTIYF. CDR3 nucleotides: TGTGCCAGCAGCTTAGACGCGGGACCCTCAAGTACTGGAAACACCATATATTTT.

V usage is TRBV25-1 and J usage is TRBJ2-7; D might be TRBD2 (6 bases). Per germline, CDR1 MGHDK and CDR2 SYGVNS. V dropped 3 bases and J dropped 0 bases, with 9 bases sitting between them. The CDR3 spans 14 residues. The CDR3 loop reads CASSEEGSSYEQYF. As DNA, the CDR3 is TGTGCCAGCAGTGAGGAGGGGAGCTCCTACGAGCAGTACTTC.

The chain couples TRBV3-1 (or the pseudogene TRBV3-2) to TRBJ1-2, with 7 nucleotides matching TRBD1. The V and J ends lost 4 bases and 4 bases, in that order; junction bases with no gene match: 9. The CDR3 covers 15 residues. CDR1 and CDR2 (germline): LGHDT, YNNKEL (reference sequence). CDR3 in amino acids: CASSPSWGQTYGYTF. CDR3 coding DNA: TGTGCCAGCAGCCCCTCCTGGGGACAGACCTATGGCTACACCTTC.

The chain employs TRBV5-4 and TRBJ2-2; D perhaps matches TRBD1 (7 bases). Germline V lookup: CDR1 SGHNT, CDR2 YYREEE (reference sequence). Trimming cost V 6 bases and J 16 bases, with 25 bases left between them. The CDR3 covers 14 residues. For the CDR3, the DNA is TGTGCCAGCAAAACGGGTCAGGGACAGCCGGGAGAGTTTTTT. Its protein is CASKTGQGQPGEFF.

The chain links TRBV14 to TRBJ1-1; D is undetermined. Germline CDR1 is SGHDN and CDR2 is FVKESK. Trimming took 0 bases from V and 3 from J, leaving 5 bases between them. The CDR3 length is 13 residues. The CDR3 sequence: CASSQDMYTEAFF. The CDR3 DNA reads TGTGCCAGCAGCCAAGACATGTACACTGAAGCTTTCTTT.

V is TRBV20-1 and J is TRBJ2-5; no firm D call. This CDR3 has 13 amino acids. With 3 bases removed from V and 4 bases from J, the gap between germline ends came to 12 bases. Germline CDR1 DFQATT, CDR2 SNEGSKA (reference sequence). The CDR3 reads CSASSGEVETQYF. CDR3 nucleotide sequence: TGCAGTGCTAGTTCGGGTGAGGTAGAGACCCAGTACTTC.

The chain links TRBV9 to TRBJ2-5, with D possibly being TRBD2 (6 bases). Germline CDR1 is SGDLS and CDR2 is YYNGEE. V was clipped by 4 bases and J by 5 bases, with 24 bases between them. This CDR3 region has 17 residues. CDR3 nucleotides: TGTGCCAGCAGCCACCGGGACTTCCCCGCGTGGGGGGAGACCCAGTACTTC. Translation: CASSHRDFPAWGETQYF. The variable domain in full, completed from reference TRBV9 and TRBJ2-5, reads DSGVTQTPKHLITATGQRVTLRCSPRSGDLSVYWYQQSLDQGLQFLIQYYNGEERAKGNILERFSAQQFPDLHSELNLSSLELGDSALYFCASSHRDFPAWGETQYFGPGTRLLVL.

The genes are TRBV2 and TRBJ1-1; 10 bases align to TRBD1. The CDR3 runs to 16 residues. In germline, CDR1 is SNHLY, CDR2 FYNNEI. The junction had 8 bases not matched to a gene; V was cut back by 1 base and J by 6 bases. The CDR3 coding sequence is TGTGCCAGCAGTGAAGGGCGGACAGGGGGGAAGGCTGAAGCTTTCTTT. Encoded protein: CASSEGRTGGKAEAFF.

The chain recombines TRBV2 with TRBJ1-2; D is unresolved. In germline, CDR1 is SNHLY, CDR2 FYNNEI. The CDR3 has 14 amino acids. Trimming stripped 4 bases from V and 0 bases from J, with 9 bases between. DNA of the CDR3: TGTGCCAGCAGTGCGGTTATAGCTAACTATGGCTACACCTTC. Amino acids: CASSAVIANYGYTF.

The chain combines TRBV7-9 with TRBJ2-6; maybe TRBD2 (7 bases). CDR3 length: 17 amino acids. Looked up from germline, CDR1 is SEHNR and CDR2 is FQNEAQ (reference sequence). Trimming cost V 3 bases and J 0 bases, with 12 bases left between them. The CDR3 is CASSFSGDNSGANVLTF. For the CDR3, the DNA is TGTGCCAGCAGCTTCAGCGGGGACAACTCTGGGGCCAACGTCCTGACTTTC. Full variable domain (rest looked up from reference TRBV7-9 and TRBJ2-6): DTGVSQNPRHKITKRGQNVTFRCDPISEHNRLYWYRQTLGQGPEFLTYFQNEAQLEKSRLLSDRFSAERPKGSFSTLEIQRTEQGDSAMYLCASSFSGDNSGANVLTFGAGSRLTVL.

The J gene is TRBJ2-6, the V gene TRBV6-5, with 7 bases identical to TRBD1. Germline V CDR1 and CDR2: MNHEY, SVGAGI. V lost 6 bases, J lost 2 bases, and 1 base stayed unmatched. This CDR3 has 14 amino acids. The DNA for the CDR3 is TGTGCCAGCAGGGGGACAGCTGGGGCCAACGTCCTGACTTTC. It encodes CASRGTAGANVLTF.

V and J are TRBV3-1 (or the pseudogene TRBV3-2) and TRBJ2-5; 7 nucleotides align to TRBD2. Germline CDR1 is LGHDT and CDR2 is YNNKEL (reference sequence). CDR3 length: 14 residues. The ends lost 1 base at V and 3 bases at J; junction bases unmatched: 2. The CDR3 region has the DNA TGTGCCAGCAGCCAAGTGGGGGGGGAAGAGACCCAGTACTTC. Protein: CASSQVGGEETQYF.

V and J are TRBV19 and TRBJ2-1; 8 bases match TRBD1. The V gene's germline CDR1 is LNHDA and CDR2 SQIVND (reference sequence). After removal of 4 bases from V and 3 bases from J, the junction contained 5 bases not matched to a gene. The CDR3 totals 15 residues. In DNA form, the CDR3 reads TGTGCCAGTAGTACCCAGGGGGCCTTCTACAATGAGCAGTTCTTC. The encoded protein is CASSTQGAFYNEQFF.

The chain has TRBV19 and TRBJ1-6; D is unresolved. Germline V gene sequence: CDR1 LNHDA, CDR2 SQIVND (reference sequence). V lost 3 bases and J lost 5, with 8 bases in between. The CDR3 consists of 14 residues. CDR3 in amino acids: CASSIRADNSPLHF. In DNA, the CDR3 is TGTGCCAGTAGTATCCGAGCTGATAATTCACCCCTCCACTTT.

The chain combines TRBV5-4 with TRBJ1-3; D is unresolved. Germline V gene data show CDR1 as SGHNT and CDR2 as YYREEE (reference sequence). The CDR3 runs 14 residues. The V gene lost 5 bases and the J gene lost 0 bases, with 9 bases spanning the gap. The CDR3 bases are TGTGCCAGCAGGTCCGGGAGCTCTGGAAACACCATATATTTT. Translation gives CASRSGSSGNTIYF.